A single T cell receptor (beta chain) is shown here with its context. The authors extracted at least 5.5 micrograms of total RNA per sample. Primers used in a second PCR of roughly 7 to 12 cycles were a sample-barcoded 5' primer and a J-beta primer mix. TCRdb reprocessed the 5' RACE reads via MiXCR and lists one record per CDR3 protein. The table lists roughly 700,000 distinct CDR3 sequences, roughly 49% of them singletons. These data originate in a study of blood T cells in healthy people across ages. This CDR3 comprises 17 residues. Trimming removed 7 bases from V and 3 bases from J, with 23 bases in between. Per the germline V gene, CDR1 is SGHRS and CDR2 is YFSETQ.

The chain has TRBV5-1 and TRBJ2-1, with D perhaps being TRBD1 or TRBD2 (6 bases each). The sequencing input was blood. The clonotype comes from a woman aged 60 to 75 in good health. For the CDR3, the DNA is TGCGCCAGCGGCTCTCTTTCGGGAGCAGGGGACTACAATGAGCAGTTCTTC. Its translation is CASGSLSGAGDYNEQFF.